Sequencing of this T cell receptor beta chain was carried out in a study of cytomegalovirus exposure and HLA in healthy donors. The primer mix had 60 Vbeta and 13 Jbeta primers. TCRdb's copy holds only in-frame clones and misses some; the assay was immunoSEQ multiplex PCR. Of some 160,000 clones in the sample, approximately 82% were seen once. About this clone itself: Its antigen remains unknown.

General study points: Exclusion as indistinguishable affected some V segments, including TRBV6-2 and TRBV6-3. Immune exposure data for these donors was limited to CMV serostatus. Three CMV-associated chains proved CMV antigen-specific in vitro.

Germline CDR1 MDHEN, CDR2 SYDVKM. Trimming shortened V by 2 bases and J by 2 bases, and 6 bases separated the two germline ends. The CDR3 sequence is 13 residues long. This sequence joins TRBV28 and TRBJ1-2; D unresolved. The sequencing input was PBMCs. The receptor's source is a male donor in good health and CMV-seropositive. The CDR3 protein is CASSLVENYGYTF. As DNA, the CDR3 is TGTGCCAGCAGTTTAGTCGAGAACTATGGCTACACCTTC.